The clone carrying this TCR beta chain was seen only once. Its target is unknown. V lost 5 bases to trimming and J lost 5 bases; unmatched junction nucleotides: 5. In germline, CDR1 is MDHEN, CDR2 SYDVKM. This CDR3 region has 14 residues. This sample is part of a study of shared clonotypes between healthy human individuals. The authors distributed each subset's genomic DNA evenly over several immunoSEQ plates. The data were produced by immunoSEQ multiplex PCR, yet TCRdb's version contains in-frame clones alone and is incomplete. This table has some 550,000 clones, 97% appearing once. Study-level findings and limits: Relative to memory subsets, naive subsets generally showed larger estimated richness.

This TCR was sampled from a woman between 25 and 40 years old in good health. The chain carries TRBV28 and TRBJ2-5, with 10 positions matching TRBD1. The sample consisted of naive CD4+ T cells sorted from blood. Described subset: CD45RA+ positively selected. In DNA form, the CDR3 reads TGTGCCAGCAGTGGCGGGACAGGGGACGAGACCCAGTACTTC. Its translation: CASSGGTGDETQYF.